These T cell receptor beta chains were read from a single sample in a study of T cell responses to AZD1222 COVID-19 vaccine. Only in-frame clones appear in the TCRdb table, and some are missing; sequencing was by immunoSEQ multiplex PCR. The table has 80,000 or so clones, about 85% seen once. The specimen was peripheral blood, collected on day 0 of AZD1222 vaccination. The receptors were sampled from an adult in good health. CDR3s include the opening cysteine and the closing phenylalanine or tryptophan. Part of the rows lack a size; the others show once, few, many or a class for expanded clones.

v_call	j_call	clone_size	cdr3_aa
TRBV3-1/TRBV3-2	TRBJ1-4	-	CASSPYSQGNNEKLFF
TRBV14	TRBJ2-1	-	CASSQDTWSSYNEQFF
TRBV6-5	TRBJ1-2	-	CASSFPGRPLGGYTF
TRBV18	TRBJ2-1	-	CASSPRTSGSHNEQFF
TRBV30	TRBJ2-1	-	CAWSEGLAHNEQFF
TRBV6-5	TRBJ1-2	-	CASSYGRAYGYTF
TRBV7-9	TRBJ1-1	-	CASSLAETGEAFF
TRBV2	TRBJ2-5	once	CASSESAETQYF
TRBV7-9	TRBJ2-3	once	CASSLGTYSSTDTQYF
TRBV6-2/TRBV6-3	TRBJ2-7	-	CASSYQLAGHSGQYF
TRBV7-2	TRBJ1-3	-	CASSLGVLVSGNTIYF
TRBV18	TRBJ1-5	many	CASSKRGGTGNQPQHF
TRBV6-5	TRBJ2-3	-	CASSWDPTDTQYF
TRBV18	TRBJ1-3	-	CASSPRRGVANTIYF
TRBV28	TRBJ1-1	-	CASSQPRQGPGAFF
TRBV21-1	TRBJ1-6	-	CASSKADGTGSPRDNSPLHF
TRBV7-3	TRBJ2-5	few	CASSVGGWETQYF
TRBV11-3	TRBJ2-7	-	CASSLGSGLVHEQYF
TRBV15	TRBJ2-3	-	CATSDSDDLESQYF
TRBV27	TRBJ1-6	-	CASSQGGQQGRSPLHF
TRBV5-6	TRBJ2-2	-	CASSPTPDTGELFF
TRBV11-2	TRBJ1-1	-	CASSLVATNTEAFF
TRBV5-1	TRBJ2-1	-	CASSLPRTAVITSYNEQFF
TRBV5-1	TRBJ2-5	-	CASSLEGSETQYF
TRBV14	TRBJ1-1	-	CASSQEVKFTEAFF
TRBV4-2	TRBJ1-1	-	CASSQDAGAGTEAFF
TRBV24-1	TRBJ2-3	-	CATSDSSVPAQYF
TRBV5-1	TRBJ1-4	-	CASSLTPVGRGSEKLFF
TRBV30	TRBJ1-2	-	CAWRPRLTGAHYGYTF
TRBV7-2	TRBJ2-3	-	CASNVQLTDTQYF
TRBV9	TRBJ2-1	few	CASSVEGNEQFF
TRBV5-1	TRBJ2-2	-	CASSLDPAGDTGELFF
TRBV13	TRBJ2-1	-	CASSLTSSGMYEQFF
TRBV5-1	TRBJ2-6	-	CASSSALGPAGANVLTF
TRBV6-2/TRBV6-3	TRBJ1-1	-	CASSYLPQGAGNTEAFF
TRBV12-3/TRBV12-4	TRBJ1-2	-	CASSLDYQSGYTF
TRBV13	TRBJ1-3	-	CASSSIQGSSGNTIYF
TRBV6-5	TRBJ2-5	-	CASSYGRGTSETQYF
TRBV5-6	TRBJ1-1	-	CASNRRGTNTEAFF
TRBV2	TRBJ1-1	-	CASSVEGPSGGTEAFF
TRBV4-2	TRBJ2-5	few	CASSPYGETQYF
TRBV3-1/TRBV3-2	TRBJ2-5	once	CASSQDRTSGPGETQYF
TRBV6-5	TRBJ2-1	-	CASSYIYSGEQFF
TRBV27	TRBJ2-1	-	CASGSSGRTYNEQFF
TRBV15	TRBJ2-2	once	CATRPGLADTGELFF
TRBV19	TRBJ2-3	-	CASRTGTGSTDTQYF
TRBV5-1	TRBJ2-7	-	CASSSLGDSQQYF
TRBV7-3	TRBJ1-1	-	CASSSAQRSTEAFF
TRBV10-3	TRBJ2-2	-	CAISEVPDRGKGGELFF
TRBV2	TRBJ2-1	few	CASSSGTSGTKQFF
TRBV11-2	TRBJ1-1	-	CASSLTENTEAFF
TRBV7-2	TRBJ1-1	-	CASSLEGNTEAFF